Below, one T cell receptor beta chain is given with its context. This record belongs to a study of cytomegalovirus exposure and HLA in healthy donors. The study ran its PCR with 60 Vbeta and 13 Jbeta primers. Clones were read by immunoSEQ multiplex PCR, and TCRdb kept only the in-frame ones, dropping some. This sample carries more than 120,000 clones, 78% of them seen once, and the ten largest clones take 5% to 8%. Germline V lookup: CDR1 SGHVS, CDR2 FQNEAQ. Trimming stripped 5 bases from V and 5 bases from J, with 12 bases between. This CDR3 is 14 amino acids long. The sequencing input was PBMCs. The receptor's source is a woman in her forties in good health and CMV-seropositive. V usage is TRBV7-8 and J usage is TRBJ2-2; D perhaps matches TRBD2 (5 bases). CDR3 DNA: TGTGCCAGCAGCCTGATTACGGGAACCGGGGAGCTGTTTTTT. Translating it yields CASSLITGTGELFF.